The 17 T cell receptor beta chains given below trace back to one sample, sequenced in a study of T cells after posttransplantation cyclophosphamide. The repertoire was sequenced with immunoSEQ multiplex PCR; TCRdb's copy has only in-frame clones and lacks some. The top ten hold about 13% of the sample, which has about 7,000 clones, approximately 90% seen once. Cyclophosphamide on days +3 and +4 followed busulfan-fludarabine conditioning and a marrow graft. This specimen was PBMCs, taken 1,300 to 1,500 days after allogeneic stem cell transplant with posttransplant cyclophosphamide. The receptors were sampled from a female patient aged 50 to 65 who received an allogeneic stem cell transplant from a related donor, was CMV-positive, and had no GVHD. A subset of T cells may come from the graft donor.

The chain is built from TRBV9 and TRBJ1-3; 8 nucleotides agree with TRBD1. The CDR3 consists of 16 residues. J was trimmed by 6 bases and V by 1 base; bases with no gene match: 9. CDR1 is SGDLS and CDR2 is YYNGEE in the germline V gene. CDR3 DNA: TGTGCCAGCAGCGTAACCCGACAGGGGAGGGAAAACACCATATATTTT. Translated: CASSVTRQGRENTIYF.

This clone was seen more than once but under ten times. The CDR3 nucleotides read TGTGCCAGCACCTACGGGGTGGAAATCAATCAGCCCCAGCATTTT. Protein: CASTYGVEINQPQHF. The rearrangement uses TRBV28 and TRBJ1-5; D is unclear. Trimming shortened V by 7 bases and J by 3 bases, and 16 bases separated the two germline ends. The CDR3 sequence is 15 residues long. Germline V CDR1 and CDR2: MDHEN, SYDVKM.

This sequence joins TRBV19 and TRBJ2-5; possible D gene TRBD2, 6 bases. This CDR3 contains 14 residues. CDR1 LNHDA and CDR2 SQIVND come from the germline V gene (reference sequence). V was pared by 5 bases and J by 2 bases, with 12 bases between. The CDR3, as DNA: TGTGCCAGTAGTGTATTCCTAGCGCAAGAGACCCAGTACTTC. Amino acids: CASSVFLAQETQYF.

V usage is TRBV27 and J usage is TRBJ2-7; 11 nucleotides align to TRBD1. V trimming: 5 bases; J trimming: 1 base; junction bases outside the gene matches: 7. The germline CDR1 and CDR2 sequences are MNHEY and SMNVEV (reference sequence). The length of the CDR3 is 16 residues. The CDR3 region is CASSTGQGASSYEQYF. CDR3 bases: TGTGCCAGCAGTACCGGACAGGGGGCTTCATCCTACGAGCAGTACTTC.

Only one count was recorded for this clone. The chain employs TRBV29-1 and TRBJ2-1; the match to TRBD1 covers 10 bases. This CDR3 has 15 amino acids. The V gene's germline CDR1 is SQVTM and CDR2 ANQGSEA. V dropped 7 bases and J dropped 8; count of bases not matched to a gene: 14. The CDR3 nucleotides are TGCAGCGCCACAGGACAGGGGGGGGGATTCTATGAGCAGTTCTTC. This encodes CSATGQGGGFYEQFF.

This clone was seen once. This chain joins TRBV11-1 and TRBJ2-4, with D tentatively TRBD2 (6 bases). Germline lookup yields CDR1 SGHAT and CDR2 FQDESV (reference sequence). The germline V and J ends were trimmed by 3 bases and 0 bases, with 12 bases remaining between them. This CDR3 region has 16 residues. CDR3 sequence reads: CASSFFLALAKNIQYF. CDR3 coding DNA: TGTGCCAGCAGCTTCTTTCTAGCGCTAGCCAAAAACATTCAGTACTTC.

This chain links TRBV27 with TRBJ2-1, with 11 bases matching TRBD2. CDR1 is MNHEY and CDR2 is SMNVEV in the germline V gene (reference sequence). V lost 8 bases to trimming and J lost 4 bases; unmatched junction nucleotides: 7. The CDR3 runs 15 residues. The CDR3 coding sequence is TGTGCCAGCTCTAGCGGGAGGCCCCAATACAATGAGCAGTTCTTC. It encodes CASSSGRPQYNEQFF.

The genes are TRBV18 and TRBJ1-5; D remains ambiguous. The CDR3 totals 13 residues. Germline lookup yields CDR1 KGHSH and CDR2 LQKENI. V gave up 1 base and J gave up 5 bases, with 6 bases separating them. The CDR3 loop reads CASSPLSDQPQHF. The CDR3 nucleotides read TGTGCCAGCTCACCACTGTCGGATCAGCCCCAGCATTTT.

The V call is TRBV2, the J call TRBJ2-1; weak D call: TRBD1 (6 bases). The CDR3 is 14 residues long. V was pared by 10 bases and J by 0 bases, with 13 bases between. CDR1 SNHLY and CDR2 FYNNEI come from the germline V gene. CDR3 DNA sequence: TGTGCCATTTCAGGACAGATCTCCTACAATGAGCAGTTCTTC. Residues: CAISGQISYNEQFF.

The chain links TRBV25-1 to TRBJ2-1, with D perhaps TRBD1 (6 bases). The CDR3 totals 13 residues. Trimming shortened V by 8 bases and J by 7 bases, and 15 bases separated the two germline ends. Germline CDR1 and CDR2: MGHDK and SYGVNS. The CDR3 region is CASGTQGRNEQFF. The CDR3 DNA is TGTGCCAGCGGAACACAGGGAAGGAATGAGCAGTTCTTC.

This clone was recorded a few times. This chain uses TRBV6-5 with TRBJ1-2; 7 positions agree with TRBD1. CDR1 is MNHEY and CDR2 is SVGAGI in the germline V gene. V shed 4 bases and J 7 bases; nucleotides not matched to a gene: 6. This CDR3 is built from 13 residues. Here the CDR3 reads CASSSPQGRGYTF. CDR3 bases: TGTGCCAGCAGTTCCCCACAGGGGCGTGGCTACACCTTC.

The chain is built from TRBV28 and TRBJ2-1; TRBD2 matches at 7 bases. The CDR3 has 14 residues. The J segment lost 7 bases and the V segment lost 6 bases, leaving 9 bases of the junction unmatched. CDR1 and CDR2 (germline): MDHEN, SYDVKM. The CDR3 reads CASSPGGSTNEQFF. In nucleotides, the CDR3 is TGTGCCAGCAGCCCGGGGGGTAGTACAAATGAGCAGTTCTTC.

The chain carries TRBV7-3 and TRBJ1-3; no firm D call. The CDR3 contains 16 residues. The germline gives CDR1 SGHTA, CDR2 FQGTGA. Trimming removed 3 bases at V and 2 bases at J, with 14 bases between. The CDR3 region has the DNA TGTGCCAGCAGCTTGGGCCCGGGCGGGGCTGGAAACACCATATATTTT. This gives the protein CASSLGPGGAGNTIYF. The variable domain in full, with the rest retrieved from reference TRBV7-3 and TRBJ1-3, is GAGVSQTPSNKVTEKGKYVELRCDPISGHTALYWYRQSLGQGPEFLIYFQGTGAADDSGLPNDRFFAVRPEGSVSTLKIQRTERGDSAVYLCASSLGPGGAGNTIYFGEGSWLTVV.

The DNA of the CDR3 is TGCAGCGTTGAGGGGGTGGACAGGGGCGGGCAGTACTTC. This sequence encodes CSVEGVDRGGQYF. V is TRBV29-1 and J is TRBJ2-7, with TRBD1 matching over 9 bases. This CDR3 is 13 amino acids long. Trimming took 3 bases from V and 9 from J; bases not matched to a gene: 9. Looked up from germline, CDR1 is SQVTM and CDR2 is ANQGSEA.

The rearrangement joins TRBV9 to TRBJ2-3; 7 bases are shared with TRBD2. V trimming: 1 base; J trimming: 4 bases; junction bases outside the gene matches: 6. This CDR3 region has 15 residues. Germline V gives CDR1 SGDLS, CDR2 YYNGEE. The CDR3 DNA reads TGTGCCAGCAGCGTAAATCCGGGAGGCTCAGATACGCAGTATTTT. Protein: CASSVNPGGSDTQYF.

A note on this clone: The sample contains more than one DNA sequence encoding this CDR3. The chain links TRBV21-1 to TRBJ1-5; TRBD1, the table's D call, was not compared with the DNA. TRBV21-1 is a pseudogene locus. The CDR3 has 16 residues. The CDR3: CASRLLQGFRNQPQHF. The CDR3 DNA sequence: TGCGCCAGCAGACTGCTACAGGGTTTTCGCAATCAGCCCCAGCATTTT.

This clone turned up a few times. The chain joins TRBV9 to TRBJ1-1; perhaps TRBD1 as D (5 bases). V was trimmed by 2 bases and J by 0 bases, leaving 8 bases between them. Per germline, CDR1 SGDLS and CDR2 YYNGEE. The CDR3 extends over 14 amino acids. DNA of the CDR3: TGTGCCAGCAGCGTGGGGGGGGTGAACACTGAAGCTTTCTTT. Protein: CASSVGGVNTEAFF. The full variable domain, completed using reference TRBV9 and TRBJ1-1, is DSGVTQTPKHLITATGQRVTLRCSPRSGDLSVYWYQQSLDQGLQFLIQYYNGEERAKGNILERFSAQQFPDLHSELNLSSLELGDSALYFCASSVGGVNTEAFFGQGTRLTVV.